This T cell receptor (beta chain) appears in the sequencing data of a study of neurological immune-mediated disorders. Study in general: In a group of about 35 multiple sclerosis patients, around 31 had the relapsing-remitting type and 3 had the secondary progressive type. Overall study results and limits: CDR3 amino acid sequences found in expanded clones were never shared across subjects, suggesting private repertoires in all groups.

5'RACE with 10-nucleotide random UMIs produced the cDNA. Every sequencing run drew on 15-18 subjects and yielded over 170 million TCR-beta sequences. TCRdb analysed the 5' RACE reads with MiXCR anew, one entry per CDR3 protein. The sample records 40,000 to 50,000 distinct CDR3 sequences, under 2% being singletons. The CDR3 length is 15 residues. CDR1 is MNHNS, CDR2 SASEGT, per germline. V gave up 7 bases and J gave up 7 bases; unmatched junction bases: 13. There are many counts of this clonotype. As yet, its antigen is unknown. The receptor comes from a woman between 40 and 50 years old with multiple sclerosis. The specimen sequenced was PBMCs. The rearrangement joins TRBV6-1 to TRBJ1-2, with 9 bases identical to TRBD1. CDR3 residues: CASTPAGTGSRGYTF. CDR3 bases: TGTGCCAGCACCCCAGCGGGGACAGGGTCGCGTGGCTACACCTTC.